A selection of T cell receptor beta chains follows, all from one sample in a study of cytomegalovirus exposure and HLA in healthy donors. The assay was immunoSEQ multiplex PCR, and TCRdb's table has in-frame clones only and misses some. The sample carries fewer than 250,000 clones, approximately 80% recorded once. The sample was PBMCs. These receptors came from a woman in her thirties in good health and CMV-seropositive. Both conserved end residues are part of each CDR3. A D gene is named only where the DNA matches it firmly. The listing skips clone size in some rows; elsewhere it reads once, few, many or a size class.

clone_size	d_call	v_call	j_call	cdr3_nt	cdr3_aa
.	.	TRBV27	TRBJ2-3	TGTGCCAGCAGTTTGGGGGGGGGCCCAGATACGCAGTATTTT	CASSLGGGPDTQYF
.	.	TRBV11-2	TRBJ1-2	TGTGCCAGCAGCTTAGGGGCTTATGGCTACACCTTC	CASSLGAYGYTF
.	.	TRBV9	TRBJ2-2	TGTGCCAGCGGACCTAGCACCGGGGAGCTGTTTTTT	CASGPSTGELFF
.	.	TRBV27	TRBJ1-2	TGTGCCAGCAGTTCGTCGGGATTCTATGGCTACACCTTC	CASSSSGFYGYTF
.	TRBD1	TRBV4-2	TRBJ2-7	TGTGCCAGCAGCCAACCGGGACAGGGTGGAGAGCAGTACTTC	CASSQPGQGGEQYF
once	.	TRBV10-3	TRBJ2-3	TGTGCCATCAGTGGCGTTCTCGGCACAGATACGCAGTATTTT	CAISGVLGTDTQYF
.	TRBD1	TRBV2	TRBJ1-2	TGTGCCAGCATGACAGGGGTTGGCTACACCTTC	CASMTGVGYTF
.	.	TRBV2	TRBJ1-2	TGTGCCAGCAGTGTGGAGGGTTGGGACTATGGCTACACCTTC	CASSVEGWDYGYTF
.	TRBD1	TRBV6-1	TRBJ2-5	TGTGCCAGCAGTGCTCAGGGGGCTAAGACCCAGTACTTC	CASSAQGAKTQYF
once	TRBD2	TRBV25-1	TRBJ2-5	TGTGCCAGCAGTGAACCCCTAGCGGGAGTCCCAGAGACCCAGTACTTC	CASSEPLAGVPETQYF
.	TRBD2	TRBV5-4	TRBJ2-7	TGTGCCAGCAGCTTAGCGGGAGATGGTTACGAGCAGTACTTC	CASSLAGDGYEQYF
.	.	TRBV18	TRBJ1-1	TGTGCCAGCTCACCACTCAAGGCGGCAAACACTGAAGCTTTCTTT	CASSPLKAANTEAFF
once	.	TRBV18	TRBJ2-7	TGTGCCAGCTCACCACAAGGAGGGCCGCTCTCCTACGAGCAGTACTTC	CASSPQGGPLSYEQYF
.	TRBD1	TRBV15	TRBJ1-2	TGTGCCACCAGCAGAGTACAGGGGGCTCAGGGCTACACCTTC	CATSRVQGAQGYTF
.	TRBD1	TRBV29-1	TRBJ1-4	TGCAGCGCAACCGGGACAGGGGGCGCGGAGGAAAAACTGTTTTTT	CSATGTGGAEEKLFF
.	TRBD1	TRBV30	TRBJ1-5	TGTGCCTGGAGTGTACAGGGGGATCAGCCCCAGCATTTT	CAWSVQGDQPQHF
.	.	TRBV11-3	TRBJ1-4	TGTGCCAGCAGCTTAGTAACAGGTAAGGATGAAAAACTGTTTTTT	CASSLVTGKDEKLFF
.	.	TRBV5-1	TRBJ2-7	TGCGCCAGCAGCCGCAAGAGGACAAAAAATCACTACGAGCAGTACTTC	CASSRKRTKNHYEQYF
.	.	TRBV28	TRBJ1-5	TGTGCCACACAAACCGGGACTAGAAATCAGCCCCAGCATTTT	CATQTGTRNQPQHF
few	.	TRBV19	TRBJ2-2	TGTGCCAGTAGTCTTACAGCGAACACCGGGGAGCTGTTTTTT	CASSLTANTGELFF
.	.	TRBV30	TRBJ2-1	TGTGCCTGGGGACAGAACTCCTACAATGAGCAGTTCTTC	CAWGQNSYNEQFF
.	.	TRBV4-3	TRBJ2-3	TGCGCCAGCAGCCAAGAGGGACTCACGTACCGACCAGATACGCAGTATTTT	CASSQEGLTYRPDTQYF
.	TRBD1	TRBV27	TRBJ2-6	TGTGCCAGCAGCCGGGACAGGGGGTTCTCTGGGGCCAACGTCCTGACTTTC	CASSRDRGFSGANVLTF
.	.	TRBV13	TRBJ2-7	TGTGCCAGCAGCTTAGTGGGGGACGTTTCCTACGAGCAGTACTTC	CASSLVGDVSYEQYF
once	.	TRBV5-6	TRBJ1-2	TGTGCCAGCAGCTTGGTTCGGGGGCCCTATGGCTACACCTTC	CASSLVRGPYGYTF
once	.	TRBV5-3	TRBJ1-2	TGTGCCAGAAGCTTGGGGAGGGCGGAGTATGGCTACACCTTC	CARSLGRAEYGYTF
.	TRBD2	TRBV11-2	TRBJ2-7	TGTGCCAGCAGAAGTAGCGGGGCATACGAGCAGTACTTC	CASRSSGAYEQYF